This passage covers 9 T cell receptor beta chains from one sample sequenced in a study of blood T cell repertoires in COVID-19. Profiling relied on immunoSEQ multiplex PCR, and the TCRdb table lists in-frame clones only, not all of them. The data show over 150,000 clones, roughly 83% seen once. Sequenced: peripheral blood. All receptors derive from a woman aged 55-70 years with acute or convalescent COVID-19.

The gene calls are TRBV5-5 and TRBJ2-5; 8 nucleotides agree with TRBD2. V lost 6 bases to trimming and J lost 2 bases; unmatched junction nucleotides: 9. Per germline, CDR1 SGHKS and CDR2 YYEKEE (reference sequence). There are 15 residues in the CDR3. In DNA form, the CDR3 reads TGTGCCAGCAACCGGGGGGGGACCTATCAAGAGACCCAGTACTTC. Its translation is CASNRGGTYQETQYF.

The chain carries TRBV6-5 and TRBJ1-1; possibly TRBD1 for D (5 bases). This CDR3 has 12 amino acids. V lost 1 base and J 7 bases, leaving 7 bases between the germline ends. Germline CDR1 reads MNHEY; CDR2 reads SVGAGI. CDR3 loop: CASSYWGGEAFF. CDR3 nucleotide sequence: TGTGCCAGCAGTTACTGGGGGGGTGAAGCTTTCTTT.

This chain links TRBV30 with TRBJ2-3, with 11 positions matching TRBD2. The CDR3 is 15 amino acids. CDR1 and CDR2 from the germline V gene are GTSNPN and SVGIG (reference sequence). V lost 1 base to trimming and J lost 1 base; unmatched junction nucleotides: 1. CDR3 amino acids: CAWSALAGGTDTQYF. The DNA for the CDR3 is TGTGCCTGGAGTGCACTAGCGGGGGGCACAGATACGCAGTATTTT.

By share of the sample, this clone is hyperexpanded. The chain recombines TRBV12-3 or TRBV12-4 with TRBJ1-1; no definite D call. V shed 0 bases and J shed 7 bases, with 6 bases lying between them. The CDR3 has 12 residues. CDR3 loop: CASSLALGEAFF. CDR3 DNA: TGTGCCAGCAGTTTAGCTCTCGGTGAAGCTTTCTTT.

The chain uses TRBV27 and TRBJ1-2, with D possibly matching TRBD1 (5 bases). In germline, CDR1 is MNHEY, CDR2 SMNVEV (reference sequence). The CDR3 consists of 13 residues. Trimming took off 5 bases at V and 6 bases at J, with 13 bases between the two ends. The CDR3 sequence: CASSRRGLDGYTF. CDR3 nucleotides: TGTGCCAGCAGTCGGAGGGGTCTGGATGGCTACACCTTC.

The J gene is TRBJ1-4, the V gene TRBV6-5; D call uncertain. The V gene's germline CDR1 is MNHEY and CDR2 SVGAGI. Trimming shortened V by 6 bases and J by 4 bases, and 15 bases separated the two germline ends. This CDR3 region has 15 residues. The CDR3 region is CASRDLSDYNEKLFF. The CDR3 bases are TGTGCCAGCAGGGATCTCAGCGATTATAATGAAAAACTGTTTTTT.

The CDR3 sequence: CATSDGQGWDYGYTF. The CDR3 bases are TGTGCCACCAGTGACGGACAGGGGTGGGACTATGGCTACACCTTC. J is TRBJ1-2 and V is TRBV24-1; 9 bases align to TRBD1. V lost 4 bases to trimming and J lost 3 bases; unmatched junction nucleotides: 5. Germline CDR1 reads KGHDR; CDR2 reads SFDVKD. The CDR3 is made up of 15 amino acids.

The V call is TRBV3-1 (or the pseudogene TRBV3-2), the J call TRBJ2-7; 7 positions match TRBD1. Trimming cost V 4 bases and J 3 bases; bases outside gene matches: 9. CDR3 size: 15 residues. Germline values: CDR1 LGHDT, CDR2 YNNKEL (reference sequence). The CDR3 DNA reads as TGTGCCAGCAGCCTCAGCGCTTCAGGGGGCTACGAGCAGTACTTC. Residues: CASSLSASGGYEQYF.

A word on this clone: The same CDR3 can be traced to other DNA sequences in this sample. The gene calls are TRBV28 and TRBJ1-2, with a weak D call TRBD1 (5 bases). There are 14 residues in the CDR3. V dropped 3 bases and J dropped 4 bases, with 12 bases sitting between them. In germline, CDR1 is MDHEN, CDR2 SYDVKM. CDR3 coding DNA: TGTGCCAGCAGTTTGGGAGGGACGGGCTATGGCTACACCTTC. The encoded protein is CASSLGGTGYGYTF.